One sample yielded the 25 T cell receptor beta chains listed below, sequenced in a study of shared clonotypes between healthy human individuals (dated by TCRdb to about 2020). Libraries were constructed by the immunoSEQ multiplex PCR assay. TCRdb provides this immuneACCESS table in a form limited to in-frame rearrangements. Some clones are lacking; in checked studies, under half of them reflect an unresolved V gene, and why the rest are absent is not known. Here the sample has about 600,000 clones; almost 97% occur a single time. The top ten clones comprise about 0.06% of the sample. Sequencing was done on a sample of naive CD4+ T cells sorted from blood. The sample's cell subset or site, from its label and the paper: CD45RA+ positively selected. These receptors all come from a young woman in good health.

This chain uses TRBV18 with TRBJ1-1; no reliable D call. Deletions cut 0 bases from V and 0 bases from J, with 11 bases between. This CDR3 contains 16 residues. Germline CDR1 KGHSH, CDR2 LQKENI. The CDR3 region is CASSPPSLGMNTEAFF. CDR3 DNA sequence: TGTGCCAGCTCACCACCGAGTTTGGGGATGAACACTGAAGCTTTCTTT. Looking up the rest from reference TRBV18 and TRBJ1-1 gives the full variable domain: NAGVMQNPRHLVRRRGQEARLRCSPMKGHSHVYWYRQLPEEGLKFMVYLQKENIIDESGMPKERFSAEFPKEGPSILRIQQVVRGDSAAYFCASSPPSLGMNTEAFFGQGTRLTVV.

This clone occurred once. The CDR3 loop reads CASQPGQGYTGELFF. DNA for the CDR3: TGTGCCAGCCAACCGGGACAGGGATACACCGGGGAGCTGTTTTTT. The chain employs TRBV2 and TRBJ2-2, with TRBD1 identical over 9 bases. Germline lookup yields CDR1 SNHLY and CDR2 FYNNEI. Trimming removed 8 bases from V and 3 bases from J; junction bases left unmatched: 7. This CDR3 region has 15 residues.

DNA of the CDR3: TGCGCCAGCAGCCCACCCGCCTCCGCAGCCAAAAACATTCAGTACTTC. Residues: CASSPPASAAKNIQYF. This sequence joins TRBV5-1 and TRBJ2-4; D call uncertain. The V gene lost 4 bases and the J gene lost 0 bases, with 14 bases spanning the gap. Per the germline V gene, CDR1 is SGHRS and CDR2 is YFSETQ. CDR3 length: 16 residues.

This clone was observed once. The V call is TRBV9, the J call TRBJ2-1; D uncertain. The V end lost 0 bases, the J end lost 8 bases, and 15 bases lay between the germline ends. The CDR3 runs to 15 residues. Germline assignment: CDR1 SGDLS and CDR2 YYNGEE. The CDR3 region is CASSVDQVFFDEQFF. The CDR3, as DNA: TGTGCCAGCAGCGTAGACCAGGTTTTCTTCGATGAGCAGTTCTTC.

V gene TRBV11-2 combines with J gene TRBJ2-7; 9 bases line up with TRBD2. There are 19 residues in the CDR3. Unmatched junction bases numbered 18, after V lost 6 bases and J lost 0 bases. Germline values: CDR1 SGHAT, CDR2 FQNNGV. The CDR3 region is CASRPLGGRAWGSSYEQYF. The CDR3 region has the DNA TGTGCCAGCAGACCCTTGGGCGGGAGGGCCTGGGGTAGCTCCTACGAGCAGTACTTC.

This chain joins TRBV7-9 and TRBJ1-5, with D unclear. Germline loops: CDR1 SEHNR, CDR2 FQNEAQ (reference sequence). The CDR3 runs to 14 residues. Trimming took off 0 bases at V and 4 bases at J, with 7 bases between the two ends. The CDR3 here is CASSLAGSNQPQHF. The CDR3 coding sequence is TGTGCCAGCAGCTTAGCAGGCAGTAATCAGCCCCAGCATTTT.

This clone was seen a single time. The chain links TRBV5-4 to TRBJ2-6; 7 nucleotides agree with TRBD1. Looked up from germline, CDR1 is SGHNT and CDR2 is YYREEE (reference sequence). The CDR3 totals 17 residues. V lost 4 bases to trimming and J lost 4 bases; unmatched junction nucleotides: 11. The chain's CDR3 is CASSTTTGSGGANVLTF. The DNA of the CDR3 is TGTGCCAGCAGCACCACGACAGGGTCGGGAGGGGCCAACGTCCTGACTTTC.

This rearrangement joins TRBV29-1 to TRBJ1-2; 7 bases are shared with TRBD1. Germline V CDR1 and CDR2: SQVTM, ANQGSEA. This CDR3 contains 13 residues. The V and J ends lost 7 bases and 3 bases, in that order; junction bases with no gene match: 8. CDR3 residues: CSARKGTDYGYTF. The CDR3 bases are TGCAGCGCCCGAAAAGGGACAGACTATGGCTACACCTTC.

The V and J genes are TRBV10-1 and TRBJ1-1; tentative D call: TRBD1 (5 bases). Germline lookup yields CDR1 WNHNN and CDR2 SYGVQD (reference sequence). Trimming pared 11 bases from V and 1 base from J, leaving 11 bases between. The CDR3 loop spans 12 amino acids. CDR3 residues: CASRGRNTEAFF. The CDR3 DNA reads TGCGCCTCTAGGGGAAGGAACACTGAAGCTTTCTTT.

The gene calls are TRBV10-1 and TRBJ2-1; TRBD2 aligns across 9 bases. CDR3 size: 14 residues. Germline CDR1 WNHNN, CDR2 SYGVQD (reference sequence). V shed 3 bases and J 9 bases; nucleotides not matched to a gene: 6. CDR3 residues: CASSESREGLEQFF. The CDR3, as DNA: TGCGCCAGCAGTGAATCGCGGGAGGGCCTTGAGCAGTTCTTC.

The gene calls are TRBV2 and TRBJ2-2, with 9 bases fitting TRBD2. Germline CDR1 and CDR2: SNHLY and FYNNEI. There are 16 residues in the CDR3. With 6 bases clipped from V and 7 bases from J, the junction kept 12 bases outside the gene matches. The DNA for the CDR3 is TGTGCCAGCAGCTGGACTAGCGCGGATAACGGCGGGGAGCTGTTTTTT. Its translation: CASSWTSADNGGELFF.

This chain joins TRBV18 and TRBJ2-2; no definite D call. Between the trimmed V and J ends, which lost 9 bases and 3 bases, there was a span of 14 bases. The CDR3 runs to 14 residues. Germline loops: CDR1 KGHSH, CDR2 LQKENI. The CDR3 sequence: CASSKNSDTGELFF. As DNA, the CDR3 is TGTGCCAGTTCAAAAAACAGTGACACCGGGGAGCTGTTTTTT.

This CDR3 reads CSASRQEDTEAFF. The CDR3 coding sequence is TGCAGCGCATCCCGACAGGAGGACACTGAAGCTTTCTTT. The rearrangement joins TRBV29-1 to TRBJ1-1; a weak D match, TRBD1 (6 bases). Trimming cost V 7 bases and J 3 bases, with 15 bases left between them. Germline V lookup: CDR1 SQVTM, CDR2 ANQGSEA. The CDR3 loop spans 13 amino acids.

V and J are TRBV28 and TRBJ2-5, with D possibly being TRBD1 (6 bases). Trimming stripped 8 bases from V and 1 base from J, with 8 bases between. Germline V CDR1 and CDR2: MDHEN, SYDVKM. This CDR3 is 12 amino acids long. CDR3 amino acids: CASLGGQETQYF. CDR3 nucleotide sequence: TGTGCCAGCTTAGGGGGCCAAGAGACCCAGTACTTC.

This clone was found once. The rearrangement links TRBV15 to TRBJ2-7; maybe TRBD2 (6 bases). The CDR3 length is 12 residues. The germline gives CDR1 LNHNV, CDR2 YYDKDF (reference sequence). Trimming stripped 8 bases from V and 4 bases from J, with 12 bases between. CDR3 in DNA: TGTGCCACCTCCCGGGACTCATACGAGCAGTACTTC. Encoded protein: CATSRDSYEQYF.

The CDR3 bases are TGTGCCAGTAGTATATCCCTGGAGAACACCATATATTTT. This translates into CASSISLENTIYF. The chain has TRBV19 and TRBJ1-3, with D uncertain. Germline CDR1 LNHDA, CDR2 SQIVND (reference sequence). This CDR3 region has 13 residues. Trimming removed 2 bases at V and 7 bases at J, with 9 bases between.

V is TRBV18 and J is TRBJ1-5, with unresolved D. Deletions cut 2 bases from V and 2 bases from J, with 13 bases between. Germline V gene data show CDR1 as KGHSH and CDR2 as LQKENI. This CDR3 comprises 16 residues. Here the CDR3 DNA reads TGTGCCAGCTCACCAGCAAGGAGGATTGGCAATCAGCCCCAGCATTTT. Its protein is CASSPARRIGNQPQHF.

V is TRBV7-2 and J is TRBJ2-1; 9 bases map to TRBD1. In germline, CDR1 is SGHTA, CDR2 FQGNSA. The V gene end was trimmed by 1 base and the J gene end by 3 bases; junction bases not matched to a gene: 13. CDR3 length: 19 amino acids. The CDR3 region is CASSLDLGRKDRGYNEQFF. The DNA for the CDR3 is TGTGCCAGCAGCTTAGACCTGGGCCGTAAGGACAGGGGCTACAATGAGCAGTTCTTC.

The chain employs TRBV5-1 and TRBJ2-7; a possible D gene is TRBD1 (6 bases). V lost 2 bases, J lost 1 base, and 22 bases lay in between. Germline-derived CDR1 and CDR2 are SGHRS and YFSETQ. There are 18 residues in the CDR3. The CDR3: CASSFRQEPQLKSYEQYF. CDR3 bases: TGCGCCAGCAGCTTCCGACAGGAGCCACAGCTTAAATCCTACGAGCAGTACTTC.

The chain uses TRBV18 and TRBJ1-5; possible D gene TRBD1, 6 bases. Germline CDR1 reads KGHSH; CDR2 reads LQKENI. The CDR3 contains 16 residues. Trimming pared 6 bases from V and 0 bases from J, leaving 15 bases between. CDR3 protein: CASSQGTADSNQPQHF. Written as DNA, the CDR3 is TGTGCCAGCTCCCAGGGGACGGCTGATAGCAATCAGCCCCAGCATTTT. The full variable domain, in which reference TRBV18 and TRBJ1-5 provide the parts outside the CDR3, is NAGVMQNPRHLVRRRGQEARLRCSPMKGHSHVYWYRQLPEEGLKFMVYLQKENIIDESGMPKERFSAEFPKEGPSILRIQQVVRGDSAAYFCASSQGTADSNQPQHFGDGTRLSIL.

This clone was seen just once. The chain recombines TRBV21-1 with TRBJ2-4; whether TRBD2, the table's D call, matches the DNA was not checked. TRBV21-1 represents a pseudogene. CDR3 length equals 14 residues. The CDR3 protein is CASSSIPGKNIQYF. The CDR3 DNA sequence: TGTGCCAGCAGCTCGATCCCCGGGAAAAACATTCAGTACTTC.

The CDR3 coding sequence is TGTGCCAGCAGTTTTGGGGACAGGGCTGGGGGCCGCTACACCTTC. Protein product: CASSFGDRAGGRYTF. The chain joins TRBV28 to TRBJ1-2, with 9 nucleotides matching TRBD1. Germline CDR1 MDHEN, CDR2 SYDVKM. This CDR3 contains 15 residues. With 3 bases clipped from V and 9 bases from J, the junction kept 11 bases outside the gene matches.

The V and J genes are TRBV28 and TRBJ2-1, with 16 bases matching TRBD2. The V gene's germline CDR1 is MDHEN and CDR2 SYDVKM. This CDR3 comprises 17 residues. Trimming removed 3 bases from V and 3 bases from J; junction bases left unmatched: 2. CDR3 coding DNA: TGTGCCAGCAGTTTCGGGACTAGCGGGAGGGTCTACAATGAGCAGTTCTTC. It translates to CASSFGTSGRVYNEQFF.

The table lists this clone with a count of one. The genes are TRBV18 and TRBJ2-2; TRBD1 aligns across 9 bases. CDR3 size: 17 residues. Trimming removed 0 bases from V and 6 bases from J; junction bases left unmatched: 8. The V gene's germline CDR1 is KGHSH and CDR2 LQKENI. The CDR3 DNA reads TGTGCCAGCTCACCACCCTGGGACAGGGTTTTTGCCGGGGAGCTGTTTTTT. Its protein product is CASSPPWDRVFAGELFF.

CDR3 amino acids: CASSFWAGDYGYTF. CDR3 DNA: TGTGCCAGCAGTTTTTGGGCAGGGGACTATGGCTACACCTTC. The chain uses TRBV28 and TRBJ1-2; tentatively, D is TRBD1 (6 bases). V was pared by 3 bases and J by 3 bases, with 11 bases between. In germline, CDR1 is MDHEN, CDR2 SYDVKM. The CDR3 sequence is 14 residues long.